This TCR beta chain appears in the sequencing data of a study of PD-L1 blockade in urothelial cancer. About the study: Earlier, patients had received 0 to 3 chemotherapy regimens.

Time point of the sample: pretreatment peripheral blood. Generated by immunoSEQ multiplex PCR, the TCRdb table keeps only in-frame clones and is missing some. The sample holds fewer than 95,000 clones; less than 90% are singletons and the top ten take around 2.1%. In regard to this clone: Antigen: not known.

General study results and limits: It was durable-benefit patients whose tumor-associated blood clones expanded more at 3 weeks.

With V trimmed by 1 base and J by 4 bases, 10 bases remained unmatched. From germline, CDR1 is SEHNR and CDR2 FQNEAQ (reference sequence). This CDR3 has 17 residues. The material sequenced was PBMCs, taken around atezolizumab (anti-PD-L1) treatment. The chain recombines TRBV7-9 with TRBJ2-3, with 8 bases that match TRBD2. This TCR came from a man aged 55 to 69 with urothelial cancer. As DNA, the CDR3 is TGTGCCAGCAGCTTAGTCGTGGCGGGAGGTTGGGCAGATACGCAGTATTTT. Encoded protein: CASSLVVAGGWADTQYF.